The clone carrying this T cell receptor beta chain was counted between two and nine times. The sample originates from a study of blood T cell repertoires in COVID-19. The wider study: Sites in the United States, Italy and Spain provided acute and convalescent COVID-19 samples. In each case, the material was cDNA or gDNA derived from T cells, B-cell-depleted T cells, or PBMCs.

How the authors handled the data: By means of reference gene primer amplification, nucleated cell counts were estimated. The protocol was immunoSEQ multiplex PCR, while the TCRdb copy is restricted to in-frame clones and leaves out a portion. The V and J calls and clone size were taken over from that table, and D and trimming were inferred from the DNA. The sample yields 100,000 to 110,000 clones, around 88% seen once. The ends were cut back, 3 bases at V and 0 bases at J, with 9 bases in the middle. The germline gives CDR1 SGHDT, CDR2 YYEEEE. The CDR3 contains 14 residues. Specimen: peripheral blood. The chain links TRBV5-6 to TRBJ1-1; perhaps TRBD1 as D (5 bases). The TCR originated in a human donor in a cohort sampled during active COVID-19. The DNA of the CDR3 is TGTGCCAGCAGCTCCTGGGGGGTGAACACTGAAGCTTTCTTT. Translating it yields CASSSWGVNTEAFF. Variable domain in full (rest from reference TRBV5-6 and TRBJ1-1): DAGVTQSPTHLIKTRGQQVTLRCSPKSGHDTVSWYQQALGQGPQFIFQYYEEEERQRGNFPDRFSGHQFPNYSSELNVNALLLGDSALYLCASSSWGVNTEAFFGQGTRLTVV.